This passage covers 32 T cell receptor beta chains from one sample sequenced in a study of CD8+ T cells in alopecia areata. The authors extracted RNA and reverse transcribed it into cDNA as the sequencing template. Profiled with immunoSEQ multiplex PCR; TCRdb holds only in-frame clones, not every one. The sample includes 200,000 or so clones, 58% of them seen just once. The treatment here: oral pan-JAK inhibitor, 5-10 mg twice daily. Source: CD4+ T cells sorted from blood, taken at week 24, from a patient treated with tofacitinib. All receptors come from a human donor with alopecia areata.

The rearrangement uses TRBV20-1 and TRBJ2-7; 9 bases fit TRBD1. CDR3 length: 11 residues. The germline gives CDR1 DFQATT, CDR2 SNEGSKA (reference sequence). Trimming cost V 8 bases and J 9 bases; bases outside gene matches: 8. CDR3 nucleotide sequence: TGCAGTTCGGGGACAGGGTACAGGCAGTACTTC. Amino acid sequence: CSSGTGYRQYF.

The chain carries TRBV4-3 and TRBJ2-5; TRBD2 is a possible D gene (5 bases). The V end lost 1 base, the J end lost 5 bases, and 17 bases lay between the germline ends. CDR1 LGHNA and CDR2 YSLEER come from the germline V gene. The CDR3 totals 16 residues. The chain's CDR3 is CASSQGQGLAGETQYF. The CDR3 DNA sequence: TGCGCCAGCAGCCAAGGGCAAGGGCTAGCCGGCGAGACCCAGTACTTC.

The V gene is TRBV2, the J gene TRBJ2-7; 7 positions agree with TRBD1. The germline V gene has CDR1 SNHLY and CDR2 FYNNEI. J lost 3 bases, V lost 6 bases, and 8 bases had no gene match. This CDR3 contains 14 residues. The CDR3: CASSLGTANYEQYF. The CDR3 DNA is TGTGCCAGCAGCCTCGGGACAGCTAACTACGAGCAGTACTTC.

This chain links TRBV7-9 with TRBJ1-1; D not resolved. V was trimmed by 5 bases and J by 7 bases, leaving 14 bases between them. CDR1 and CDR2 (germline): SEHNR, FQNEAQ (reference sequence). CDR3 length: 13 residues. CDR3 loop: CASSARWGIEAFF. The DNA of the CDR3 is TGTGCCAGCAGCGCACGGTGGGGAATTGAAGCTTTCTTT. The full variable domain, rest sourced from reference TRBV7-9 and TRBJ1-1, is DTGVSQNPRHKITKRGQNVTFRCDPISEHNRLYWYRQTLGQGPEFLTYFQNEAQLEKSRLLSDRFSAERPKGSFSTLEIQRTEQGDSAMYLCASSARWGIEAFFGQGTRLTVV.

This chain joins TRBV27 and TRBJ2-5, with 8 positions matching TRBD1. The CDR3 spans 14 residues. Germline V lookup: CDR1 MNHEY, CDR2 SMNVEV (reference sequence). V lost 4 bases, J lost 5 bases, and 6 bases stayed unmatched. CDR3 in DNA: TGTGCCAGCAGTTCGTCGACAGGGGCGGAGACCCAGTACTTC. Its translation: CASSSSTGAETQYF.

The chain recombines TRBV7-3 with TRBJ2-3; TRBD2 aligns across 13 bases. After removal of 4 bases from V and 5 bases from J, the junction contained 6 bases not matched to a gene. The CDR3 length is 16 residues. CDR1 and CDR2 from the germline V gene are SGHTA and FQGTGA. The CDR3 loop is CASSSGTSGEVDTQYF. DNA of the CDR3: TGTGCCAGCAGCTCGGGGACTAGCGGGGAGGTAGATACGCAGTATTTT.

This rearrangement joins TRBV18 to TRBJ1-5; possible D gene TRBD1, 6 bases. Trimming removed 4 bases at V and 1 base at J, with 11 bases between. There are 15 residues in the CDR3. Per the germline V gene, CDR1 is KGHSH and CDR2 is LQKENI. CDR3 bases: TGTGCCAGCTCACTAAAGACAGGCAGCAATCAGCCCCAGCATTTT. Translating it yields CASSLKTGSNQPQHF.

This clone was observed a few times. The genes are TRBV15 and TRBJ2-1, with 8 nucleotides matching TRBD1. CDR1 and CDR2 from the germline V gene are LNHNV and YYDKDF (reference sequence). The CDR3 extends over 14 amino acids. V trimming: 3 bases; J trimming: 4 bases; junction bases outside the gene matches: 2. Written as DNA, the CDR3 is TGTGCCACCAGCAGGGACAGGGAATACAATGAGCAGTTCTTC. Protein sequence: CATSRDREYNEQFF.

The chain uses TRBV29-1 and TRBJ2-3; 7 nucleotides line up with TRBD2. The germline gives CDR1 SQVTM, CDR2 ANQGSEA. The CDR3 has 13 amino acids. J gave up 1 base and V 4 bases, and 2 bases lay outside the gene matches. This chain's CDR3 is CSVVGGGTDTQYF. The CDR3 coding sequence is TGCAGCGTTGTGGGGGGGGGCACAGATACGCAGTATTTT.

V usage is TRBV13 and J usage is TRBJ2-3; D remains ambiguous. V gave up 2 bases and J gave up 4 bases, with 4 bases separating them. The CDR3 consists of 12 residues. The germline V gene encodes CDR1 PRHDT and CDR2 FYEKMQ (reference sequence). CDR3 nucleotide sequence: TGTGCCAGCAGCTTAAGGGCAGATACGCAGTATTTT. This translates into CASSLRADTQYF. Drawing the rest from reference TRBV13 and TRBJ2-3, the complete variable domain is AAGVIQSPRHLIKEKRETATLKCYPIPRHDTVYWYQQGPGQDPQFLISFYEKMQSDKGSIPDRFSAQQFSDYHSELNMSSLELGDSALYFCASSLRADTQYFGPGTRLTVL.

The chain joins TRBV19 to TRBJ2-1; D gene uncertain. This CDR3 is built from 16 residues. Germline-derived CDR1 and CDR2 are LNHDA and SQIVND (reference sequence). Trimming removed 6 bases at V and 6 bases at J, with 21 bases between. CDR3 sequence: CASSLKTKVSGNEQFF. The CDR3 coding sequence is TGTGCCAGTAGCCTTAAAACGAAGGTTTCAGGCAATGAGCAGTTCTTC.

This chain uses TRBV27 with TRBJ2-2; no definite D call. The germline CDR1 and CDR2 sequences are MNHEY and SMNVEV (reference sequence). CDR3 length: 12 residues. Trimming stripped 5 bases from V and 6 bases from J, with 7 bases between. The CDR3 DNA is TGTGCCAGCAGTATTCAGGCCGGGGAGCTGTTTTTT. Amino acids: CASSIQAGELFF.

The chain combines TRBV29-1 with TRBJ1-2; D is unresolved. The length of the CDR3 is 13 residues. The V and J ends lost 6 bases and 4 bases respectively, with 15 bases between them. Looked up from germline, CDR1 is SQVTM and CDR2 is ANQGSEA. The chain's CDR3 is CSVRDGLLYGYTF. Here the CDR3 DNA reads TGCAGCGTACGAGACGGCCTTCTCTATGGCTACACCTTC. Using reference TRBV29-1 and TRBJ1-2 for the parts outside the CDR3, the full variable domain is SAVISQKPSRDICQRGTSLTIQCQVDSQVTMMFWYRQQPGQSLTLIATANQGSEATYESGFVIDKFPISRPNLTFSTLTVSNMSPEDSSIYLCSVRDGLLYGYTFGSGTRLTVV.

This chain connects TRBV2 to TRBJ2-5; unclear D gene. Trimming removed 6 bases from V and 2 bases from J, with 13 bases in between. The CDR3 is 14 residues long. Germline V gives CDR1 SNHLY, CDR2 FYNNEI. The CDR3 is CASSQTSPQETQYF. The DNA of the CDR3 is TGTGCCAGCAGCCAGACCTCCCCGCAAGAGACCCAGTACTTC.

The gene calls are TRBV5-4 and TRBJ2-6; D uncertain. The CDR3 runs to 14 residues. Trimming pared 6 bases from V and 0 bases from J, leaving 7 bases between. Germline CDR1 and CDR2: SGHNT and YYREEE (reference sequence). The chain's CDR3 is CASTRDSGANVLTF. In DNA, the CDR3 is TGTGCCAGCACGCGAGACTCTGGGGCCAACGTCCTGACTTTC.

The rearrangement links TRBV27 to TRBJ2-3, with TRBD1 as a possible D gene (5 bases). CDR1 MNHEY and CDR2 SMNVEV come from the germline V gene (reference sequence). V shed 8 bases and J shed 2 bases, with 11 bases lying between them. The CDR3 extends over 13 amino acids. Written as DNA, the CDR3 is TGTGCCAGCGCAGACAGTTACACAGATACGCAGTATTTT. Encoded protein: CASADSYTDTQYF.

The chain uses TRBV6-5 and TRBJ2-4; 7 nucleotides align to TRBD1. The V segment lost 6 bases and the J segment 7 bases; nucleotides outside the gene matches: 0. The length of the CDR3 is 11 residues. Germline CDR1 MNHEY, CDR2 SVGAGI. The CDR3 here is CASRTGNIQYF. The DNA for the CDR3 is TGTGCCAGCAGGACAGGGAACATTCAGTACTTC.

This clone was seen only a few times. The chain links TRBV6-6 to TRBJ2-1, with 9 bases matching TRBD1. CDR3 length: 16 residues. The V segment lost 6 bases and the J segment 8 bases; nucleotides outside the gene matches: 14. From germline, CDR1 is MNHNY and CDR2 SVGAGI (reference sequence). The CDR3 reads CASRKPGQGRLYEQFF. The CDR3 DNA sequence: TGTGCCAGCAGAAAACCCGGACAGGGGCGACTCTATGAGCAGTTCTTC.

The chain uses TRBV7-9 and TRBJ2-2, with D perhaps matching TRBD2 (6 bases). Germline assignment: CDR1 SEHNR and CDR2 FQNEAQ (reference sequence). The CDR3 totals 16 residues. V lost 0 bases, J lost 4 bases, and 12 bases lay in between. CDR3 sequence (DNA): TGTGCCAGCAGCTTAGCCCAGGGAGGAGGCACCGGGGAGCTGTTTTTT. Its translation: CASSLAQGGGTGELFF. The whole variable domain, filled in from reference TRBV7-9 and TRBJ2-2, reads DTGVSQNPRHKITKRGQNVTFRCDPISEHNRLYWYRQTLGQGPEFLTYFQNEAQLEKSRLLSDRFSAERPKGSFSTLEIQRTEQGDSAMYLCASSLAQGGGTGELFFGEGSRLTVL.

This chain joins TRBV7-2 and TRBJ2-3; a weak D match, TRBD1 (5 bases). Trimming cost V 2 bases and J 0 bases, with 18 bases left between them. Germline CDR1 is SGHTA and CDR2 is FQGNSA. The CDR3 loop spans 18 amino acids. CDR3 sequence: CASSLNGASRLSTDTQYF. Here the CDR3 DNA reads TGTGCCAGCAGCTTAAATGGGGCTTCGCGGCTTAGCACAGATACGCAGTATTTT. Combining the CDR3 with reference TRBV7-2 and TRBJ2-3 gives the whole variable domain GAGVSQSPSNKVTEKGKDVELRCDPISGHTALYWYRQSLGQGLEFLIYFQGNSAPDKSGLPSDRFSAERTGGSVSTLTIQRTQQEDSAVYLCASSLNGASRLSTDTQYFGPGTRLTVL.

The V and J genes are TRBV9 and TRBJ2-7; 7 nucleotides align to TRBD1. The V segment lost 3 bases and the J segment 6 bases; nucleotides outside the gene matches: 15. The CDR3 totals 16 residues. Germline CDR1 and CDR2: SGDLS and YYNGEE. The CDR3 protein is CASSDPRQGNEAEQYF. The CDR3 DNA follows: TGTGCCAGCAGCGACCCTAGACAGGGCAATGAGGCCGAGCAGTACTTC.

V is TRBV2 and J is TRBJ2-1; TRBD2 might be the D (7 bases). Germline V CDR1 and CDR2: SNHLY, FYNNEI. The germline V and J ends were trimmed by 4 bases and 5 bases, with 21 bases remaining between them. The CDR3 is 17 residues long. The CDR3 DNA is TGTGCCAGCAGTGCGTTTAAGCGCGGGGGCTTAGACAATGAGCAGTTCTTC. This encodes CASSAFKRGGLDNEQFF. The whole variable domain, filled in from reference TRBV2 and TRBJ2-1, reads EPEVTQTPSHQVTQMGQEVILRCVPISNHLYFYWYRQILGQKVEFLVSFYNNEISEKSEIFDDQFSVERPDGSNFTLKIRSTKLEDSAMYFCASSAFKRGGLDNEQFFGPGTRLTVL.

The V and J genes are TRBV5-6 and TRBJ2-3, with D unresolved. Trimming took 8 bases from V and 4 from J, leaving 8 bases between them. Germline values: CDR1 SGHDT, CDR2 YYEEEE. There are 11 residues in the CDR3. CDR3 region: CARGVADTQYF. CDR3 bases: TGTGCCAGGGGCGTTGCAGATACGCAGTATTTT. The whole variable domain, remainder taken from reference TRBV5-6 and TRBJ2-3, is DAGVTQSPTHLIKTRGQQVTLRCSPKSGHDTVSWYQQALGQGPQFIFQYYEEEERQRGNFPDRFSGHQFPNYSSELNVNALLLGDSALYLCARGVADTQYFGPGTRLTVL.

The gene calls are TRBV4-2 and TRBJ2-7; D perhaps matches TRBD2 (5 bases). V lost 0 bases and J 6 bases, leaving 15 bases between the germline ends. The CDR3 contains 15 residues. Germline CDR1 and CDR2: LGHNA and YNFKEQ. The CDR3 region has the DNA TGTGCCAGCAGCCAAGACAGGCGGGCGCCCCGCGAGCAGTACTTC. This codes for CASSQDRRAPREQYF.

This chain uses TRBV7-2 with TRBJ2-5; TRBD1 aligns across 9 bases. The CDR3 is 15 residues long. Germline CDR1 is SGHTA and CDR2 is FQGNSA. The V and J ends lost 2 bases and 1 base, in that order; junction bases with no gene match: 2. The CDR3 bases are TGTGCCAGCAGCTTAACGGGACAGGGCCAAGAGACCCAGTACTTC. This encodes CASSLTGQGQETQYF.

This chain links TRBV4-3 with TRBJ2-3; the D call may be TRBD1 or TRBD2 (7 bases each). Trimming took 1 base from V and 6 from J, leaving 17 bases between them. The germline gives CDR1 LGHNA, CDR2 YSLEER. The CDR3 is 16 residues long. The CDR3 here is CASSQGGTAGWDTQYF. CDR3 DNA sequence: TGCGCCAGCAGCCAAGGCGGGACAGCGGGGTGGGATACGCAGTATTTT.

The chain couples TRBV9 to TRBJ2-5; D uncertain. The CDR3 has 15 residues. Germline V CDR1 and CDR2: SGDLS, YYNGEE. Trimming took off 4 bases at V and 2 bases at J, with 15 bases between the two ends. The CDR3 sequence is CASSRFGGEQETQYF. For the CDR3, the DNA is TGTGCCAGCAGCCGTTTCGGTGGAGAACAAGAGACCCAGTACTTC.

The V and J genes are TRBV29-1 and TRBJ1-1; perhaps TRBD1 as D (6 bases). V lost 7 bases to trimming and J lost 7 bases, with 19 bases between them. The CDR3 is 13 amino acids. The germline gives CDR1 SQVTM, CDR2 ANQGSEA. The CDR3 region is CSARPRQAFEAFF. DNA for the CDR3: TGCAGCGCCCGCCCCCGACAGGCATTTGAAGCTTTCTTT.

The chain couples TRBV7-2 to TRBJ2-7; no clear D. From germline, CDR1 is SGHTA and CDR2 FQGNSA. This CDR3 has 15 amino acids. Between the trimmed V and J ends, which lost 0 bases and 1 base, there was a span of 10 bases. The CDR3 bases are TGTGCCAGCAGCTTAGCTCCGGGCGGTTCCTACGAGCAGTACTTC. This gives the protein CASSLAPGGSYEQYF.

The chain recombines TRBV30 with TRBJ1-1; TRBD1 agrees at 9 bases. The ends lost 8 bases at V and 7 bases at J; junction bases unmatched: 8. In germline, CDR1 is GTSNPN, CDR2 SVGIG (reference sequence). This CDR3 has 12 amino acids. CDR3 sequence: CARDRGAGEAFF. CDR3 in DNA: TGTGCCCGTGACAGGGGGGCAGGTGAAGCTTTCTTT.

The chain has TRBV5-6 and TRBJ1-6; 7 bases map to TRBD1. The germline V gene encodes CDR1 SGHDT and CDR2 YYEEEE. V lost 1 base and J lost 9; bases outside the gene matches: 4. This CDR3 region has 14 residues. CDR3 DNA: TGTGCCAGCAGCTTGCTGGACAGGTCTTCACCCCTCCACTTT. This translates into CASSLLDRSSPLHF.

The chain uses TRBV19 and TRBJ2-7; D remains unclear. CDR1 LNHDA and CDR2 SQIVND come from the germline V gene (reference sequence). CDR3 length equals 13 residues. Trimming removed 1 base from V and 7 bases from J, with 11 bases in between. CDR3 nucleotides: TGTGCCAGTAGTATAGGATCCCGAAGGGAGCAGTACTTC. Translation: CASSIGSRREQYF.